These T cell receptor beta chains were read from a single sample in a study of T-cell memory formation after mild COVID-19. MiXCR, run by TCRdb on the 5' RACE reads, gives a single entry per CDR3 protein. The sample contains 250,000 to 350,000 distinct CDR3 sequences, around 15% of which appear only once. The specimen was PBMCs or a T cell subset sorted from them (not recorded which). All receptors come from a man in his late teens or twenties who had mild COVID-19 (a few samples of this study predate the infection). Cell type and time point are not known. Each CDR3 is given with its conserved first and last residue. D genes are given only for firm matches. Size is omitted from some rows. Given values are once, few, many or a class for expanded clones.

many	TRBD1	TRBJ2-7	TRBV5-6	CASSDPGQGLYEQYF	TGTGCCAGCAGCGATCCGGGACAGGGGTTATACGAGCAGTACTTC
few	TRBD1	TRBJ1-2	TRBV7-2	CASSPGTGEDGYTF	TGTGCCAGCAGTCCCGGGACAGGGGAGGATGGCTACACCTTC
.	.	TRBJ2-5	TRBV5-1	CASSPGSPETQYF	TGCGCCAGCAGCCCCGGGAGTCCGGAGACCCAGTACTTC
.	TRBD1	TRBJ2-7	TRBV7-2	CASSLDSGGVFEQYF	TGTGCCAGCAGCTTAGATTCAGGGGGCGTTTTCGAGCAGTACTTC
few	.	TRBJ2-1	TRBV6-2/TRBV6-3	CASSPGTARGHSYNEQFF	TGTGCCAGCAGTCCCGGGACAGCGCGGGGGCACTCCTACAATGAGCAGTTCTTC
.	.	TRBJ2-1	TRBV6-1	CASRSKTTINNEQFF	TGTGCCAGCAGGTCGAAGACGACCATAAACAATGAGCAGTTCTTC
.	TRBD1	TRBJ2-7	TRBV5-1	CASSLADRSEQYF	TGCGCCAGCAGCTTGGCGGACAGGTCCGAGCAGTACTTC
.	.	TRBJ2-7	TRBV6-6	CASLSGGYEQYF	TGTGCCAGCCTATCGGGCGGGTACGAGCAGTACTTC
.	TRBD2	TRBJ2-3	TRBV29-1	CSVAVGASGRTDTQYF	TGCAGCGTTGCCGTAGGGGCTAGCGGACGCACAGATACGCAGTATTTT
once	TRBD1	TRBJ1-1	TRBV27	CASSIGTGGTGDTEAFF	TGTGCCAGCAGTATCGGGACAGGGGGCACTGGGGACACTGAAGCTTTCTTT
few	.	TRBJ2-7	TRBV7-2	CASSLGSPTISVSYEQYF	TGTGCCAGCAGCTTAGGATCCCCGACAATCTCCGTTTCCTACGAGCAGTACTTC
many	TRBD2	TRBJ2-3	TRBV3-1	CASSQESGDYLPDTQYF	TGTGCCAGCAGCCAAGAATCTGGGGACTACCTTCCGGATACGCAGTATTTT
few	.	TRBJ2-3	TRBV5-1	CASSPGEVGDTQYF	TGCGCCAGCAGCCCAGGGGAGGTGGGAGATACGCAGTATTTT
.	.	TRBJ2-3	TRBV11-3	CASSLNRVTDTQYF	TGTGCCAGCAGCTTAAACAGGGTCACAGATACGCAGTATTTT
.	.	TRBJ2-7	TRBV7-2	CASSLGPDYEQYF	TGTGCCAGCAGCTTAGGTCCGGACTACGAGCAGTACTTC
few	TRBD1	TRBJ2-7	TRBV5-1	CASSSGQGTYEQYF	TGCGCCAGCAGCTCTGGACAGGGAACCTACGAGCAGTACTTC
few	.	TRBJ2-5	TRBV4-1	CASGPAAQYF	TGCGCCAGCGGGCCCGCGGCCCAGTACTTC
.	.	TRBJ1-2	TRBV6-6	CASTDSDYGYTF	TGTGCCAGCACGGACTCGGACTATGGCTACACCTTC
.	TRBD2	TRBJ2-1	TRBV5-1	CASSLTASGAQQFF	TGCGCCAGCAGCTTGACGGCTAGCGGGGCCCAGCAGTTCTTC
few	.	TRBJ1-4	TRBV6-2/TRBV6-3	CASSYGGNEKPFF	TGTGCCAGCAGTTATGGAGGAAATGAAAAACCGTTTTTT
.	TRBD2	TRBJ2-3	TRBV4-2	CASSQGLWSGGSTDTQYF	TGTGCCAGCAGCCAAGGGTTATGGAGCGGGGGGTCCACAGATACGCAGTATTTT
.	.	TRBJ1-1	TRBV9	CASSSSPRAENTEAFF	TGTGCCAGCAGCTCCAGCCCCCGGGCCGAGAACACTGAAGCTTTCTTT
.	.	TRBJ1-4	TRBV2	CASVGGEKLFF	TGTGCCTCAGTCGGGGGTGAAAAACTGTTTTTT
few	TRBD1	TRBJ1-6	TRBV12-3/TRBV12-4	CASRGDRGLWSPLHF	TGTGCCAGCAGGGGGGACAGGGGGCTTTGGTCACCCCTCCACTTT
few	TRBD1	TRBJ1-2	TRBV5-6	CASSRTGVLHGYTF	TGTGCCAGCAGCCGCACAGGGGTTCTTCATGGCTACACCTTC
once	.	TRBJ2-7	TRBV21-1	CASSNKGIHGRYF	TGTGCCAGCAGCAACAAAGGCATTCACGGTAGATACTTC
.	.	TRBJ2-5	TRBV5-4	CASSLRWQSSTQYF	TGTGCCAGCAGCTTGCGGTGGCAGAGCTCAACCCAGTACTTC
.	.	TRBJ2-7	TRBV7-9	CATDGTDKPYEQYF	TGTGCCACAGACGGGACCGATAAGCCCTACGAGCAGTACTTC
.	.	TRBJ1-1	TRBV6-6	CASSITGYVDTEAFF	TGTGCCAGCAGTATTACAGGGTATGTAGACACTGAAGCTTTCTTT
few	.	TRBJ1-1	TRBV4-2	CASSQDRGKNTEAFF	TGTGCCAGCAGCCAAGATAGGGGCAAGAACACTGAAGCTTTCTTT
.	.	TRBJ1-1	TRBV19	CASSPFERTTEAFF	TGTGCCAGTAGTCCCTTTGAAAGGACCACTGAAGCTTTCTTT
few	TRBD2	TRBJ2-2	TRBV4-1	CASSKIPRGATGELFF	TGCGCCAGCAGCAAGATTCCGCGGGGGGCGACCGGGGAGCTGTTTTTT
.	TRBD2	TRBJ2-3	TRBV2	CASSAGLVSTDTQYF	TGTGCCAGCAGTGCGGGACTAGTGAGCACAGATACGCAGTATTTT
.	.	TRBJ2-5	TRBV7-2	CASSYSHMQETQYF	TGTGCCAGCAGCTACAGTCACATGCAAGAGACCCAGTACTTC
.	TRBD1	TRBJ2-1	TRBV2	CASSTTGGASKRGFF	TGTGCCAGCAGTACAACAGGGGGCGCGTCGAAAAGAGGGTTCTTC
few	TRBD1	TRBJ2-2	TRBV5-1	CASSHAGQDNTGELFF	TGCGCCAGTTCTCACGCGGGACAGGACAACACCGGGGAGCTGTTTTTT
few	TRBD1	TRBJ1-1	TRBV9	CASSVQGQGFTEAFF	TGTGCCAGCAGCGTCCAGGGACAGGGATTCACTGAAGCTTTCTTT
.	.	TRBJ2-5	TRBV29-1	CIVEVRRETQYF	TGCATCGTTGAAGTCCGTCGGGAGACCCAGTACTTC
.	.	TRBJ2-3	TRBV20-1	CSAKGGLITDTQYF	TGCAGTGCTAAAGGTGGCCTCATCACAGATACGCAGTATTTT